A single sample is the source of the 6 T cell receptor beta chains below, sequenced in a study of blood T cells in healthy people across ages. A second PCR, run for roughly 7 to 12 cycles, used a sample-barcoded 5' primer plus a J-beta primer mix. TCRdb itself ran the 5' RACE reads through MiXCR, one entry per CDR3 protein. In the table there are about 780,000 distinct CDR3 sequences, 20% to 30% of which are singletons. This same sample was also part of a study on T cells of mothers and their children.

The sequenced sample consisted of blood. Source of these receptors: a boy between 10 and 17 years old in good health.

CDR3 nucleotide sequence: TGTGCCAGCAGTTTAGGGGGGGCTTTCCAACAGCCCCAGCATTTT. It is translated as CASSLGGAFQQPQHF. The chain recombines TRBV28 with TRBJ1-5; perhaps TRBD1 as D (6 bases). Germline CDR1 reads MDHEN; CDR2 reads SYDVKM. CDR3 length equals 15 residues. Trimming shortened V by 2 bases and J by 7 bases, and 15 bases separated the two germline ends.

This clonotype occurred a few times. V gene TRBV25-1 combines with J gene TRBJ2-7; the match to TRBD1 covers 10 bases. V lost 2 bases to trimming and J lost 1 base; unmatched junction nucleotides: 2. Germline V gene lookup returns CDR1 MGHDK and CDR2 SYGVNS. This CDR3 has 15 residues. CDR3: CASSEPGQGSYEQYF. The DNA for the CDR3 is TGTGCCAGCAGTGAACCGGGACAGGGGTCCTACGAGCAGTACTTC.

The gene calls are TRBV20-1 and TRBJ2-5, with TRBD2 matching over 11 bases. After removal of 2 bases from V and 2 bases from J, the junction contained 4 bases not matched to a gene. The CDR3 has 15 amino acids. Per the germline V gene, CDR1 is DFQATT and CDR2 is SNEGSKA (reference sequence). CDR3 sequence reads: CSARLAGGLQETQYF. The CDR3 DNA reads TGCAGTGCTAGACTAGCGGGGGGCCTACAAGAGACCCAGTACTTC.

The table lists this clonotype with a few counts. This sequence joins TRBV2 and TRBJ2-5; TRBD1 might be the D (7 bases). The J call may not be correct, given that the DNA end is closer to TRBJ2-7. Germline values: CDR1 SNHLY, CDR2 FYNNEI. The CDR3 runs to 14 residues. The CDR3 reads CASSDLQGGYEQYF. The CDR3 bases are TGTGCCAGCAGTGACCTCCAGGGGGGCTACGAGCAGTACTTC.

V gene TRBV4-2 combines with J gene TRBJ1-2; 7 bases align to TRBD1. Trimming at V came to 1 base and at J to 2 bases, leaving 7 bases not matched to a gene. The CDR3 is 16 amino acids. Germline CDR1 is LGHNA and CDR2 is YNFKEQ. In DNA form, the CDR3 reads TGTGCCAGCAGCCAAGCGCACCGGACAGGAAACTATGGCTACACCTTC. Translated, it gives CASSQAHRTGNYGYTF.

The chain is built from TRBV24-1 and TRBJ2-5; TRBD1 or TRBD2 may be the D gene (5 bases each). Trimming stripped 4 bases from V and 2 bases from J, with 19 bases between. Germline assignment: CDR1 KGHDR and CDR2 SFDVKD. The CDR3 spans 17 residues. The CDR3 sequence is CATSDPPGGKGQETQYF. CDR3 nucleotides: TGTGCCACCAGTGACCCCCCAGGAGGAAAGGGGCAAGAGACCCAGTACTTC.